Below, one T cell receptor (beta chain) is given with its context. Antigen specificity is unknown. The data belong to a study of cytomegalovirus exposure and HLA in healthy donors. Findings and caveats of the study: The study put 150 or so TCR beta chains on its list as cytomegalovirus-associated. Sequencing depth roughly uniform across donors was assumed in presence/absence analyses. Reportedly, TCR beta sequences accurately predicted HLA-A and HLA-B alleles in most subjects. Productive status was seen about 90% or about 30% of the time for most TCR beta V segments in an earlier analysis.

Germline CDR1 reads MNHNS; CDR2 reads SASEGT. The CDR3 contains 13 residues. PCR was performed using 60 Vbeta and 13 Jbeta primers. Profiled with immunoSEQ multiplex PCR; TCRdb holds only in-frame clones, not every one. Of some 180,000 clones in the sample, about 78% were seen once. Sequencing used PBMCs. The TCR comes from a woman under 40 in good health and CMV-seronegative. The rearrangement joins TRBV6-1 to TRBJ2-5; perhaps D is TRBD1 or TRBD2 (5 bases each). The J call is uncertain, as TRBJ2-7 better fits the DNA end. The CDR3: CASSIELGGEQYF. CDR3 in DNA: TGTGCCAGCAGCATTGAACTTGGGGGCGAGCAGTACTTC.